The 30 T cell receptor beta chains reported below all come from one sample, sequenced in a study of vaccination and CD4 T cells after COVID-19. MiXCR, run by TCRdb on the PCR reads, gives a single entry per CDR3 protein. The sample consists of some 15,000 distinct CDR3 sequences, about 70% of them appearing once. Sequencing used CD4+ T cells from blood, obtained after SARS-CoV-2 vaccination. The receptor source for this set is a human donor who had recovered from COVID-19.

The rearrangement links TRBV6-1 to TRBJ2-2; D call uncertain. CDR3 size: 15 residues. V was trimmed by 4 bases and J by 0 bases, leaving 9 bases between them. Looked up from germline, CDR1 is MNHNS and CDR2 is SASEGT. The CDR3 DNA is TGTGCCAGCAGTGCCCGGGTGGCGAACACCGGGGAGCTGTTTTTT. It translates to CASSARVANTGELFF.

J is TRBJ2-3 and V is TRBV2, with D maybe TRBD1 (6 bases). Germline V gene lookup returns CDR1 SNHLY and CDR2 FYNNEI. V was pared by 6 bases and J by 2 bases, with 9 bases between. The CDR3 is made up of 13 amino acids. The CDR3 DNA reads as TGTGCCAGCAGAGACAGGTACACAGATACGCAGTATTTT. Translation: CASRDRYTDTQYF.

The genes are TRBV20-1 and TRBJ2-7; D perhaps matches TRBD2 (6 bases). Germline CDR1 and CDR2: DFQATT and SNEGSKA (reference sequence). Trimming pared 3 bases from V and 3 bases from J, leaving 15 bases between. This CDR3 region has 14 residues. The CDR3 spells CSASPGGTHYEQYF. The CDR3 DNA reads as TGCAGTGCTAGTCCCGGCGGGACCCACTACGAGCAGTACTTC.

The chain recombines TRBV7-9 with TRBJ1-1; 9 bases match TRBD1. This CDR3 region has 15 residues. Germline CDR1 reads SEHNR; CDR2 reads FQNEAQ (reference sequence). After removal of 6 bases from V and 1 base from J, the junction contained 6 bases not matched to a gene. CDR3 DNA sequence: TGTGCCAGCAGGGCCCGGACAGGGGCGAACACTGAAGCTTTCTTT. This sequence encodes CASRARTGANTEAFF.

The rearrangement links TRBV18 to TRBJ2-6; D unresolved. CDR3 length equals 15 residues. The germline V gene encodes CDR1 KGHSH and CDR2 LQKENI. Trimming shortened V by 6 bases and J by 4 bases, and 13 bases separated the two germline ends. The CDR3 here is CASSLTHAGANVLTF. The CDR3 DNA sequence: TGTGCCAGCTCCCTAACTCACGCCGGGGCCAACGTCCTGACTTTC.

J is TRBJ1-4 and V is TRBV20-1; D is perhaps TRBD1 (6 bases). Trimming stripped 1 base from V and 15 bases from J, with 18 bases between. The CDR3 has 13 residues. Germline-derived CDR1 and CDR2 are DFQATT and SNEGSKA (reference sequence). CDR3 in amino acids: CSARVPRGQQMFF. The CDR3 DNA reads as TGCAGTGCTAGAGTGCCTCGCGGACAGCAGATGTTTTTT.

The chain combines TRBV2 with TRBJ1-6; perhaps TRBD1 as D (6 bases). This CDR3 is built from 15 residues. The V gene lost 8 bases and the J gene lost 0 bases, with 11 bases spanning the gap. The germline V gene has CDR1 SNHLY and CDR2 FYNNEI. CDR3 bases: TGTGCCAGCTTCGGACAGAGCTCCTATAATTCACCCCTCCACTTT. Translation: CASFGQSSYNSPLHF.

This clonotype was observed a single time. The chain carries TRBV21-1 and TRBJ2-2. TRBV21-1 is flagged as a pseudogene. The CDR3 runs to 12 residues. CDR3 amino acids: CASSTRTGELFF. The DNA for the CDR3 is TGTGCCAGCAGCACTCGAACCGGGGAGCTGTTTTTT.

The chain recombines TRBV6-1 with TRBJ2-7; D remains unclear. The CDR3 has 13 amino acids. Germline CDR1 is MNHNS and CDR2 is SASEGT. Trimming took 4 bases from V and 9 from J, leaving 16 bases between them. The DNA of the CDR3 is TGTGCCAGCAGTGCCGGTCCGGGTCGGGTGCAGTACTTC. Protein: CASSAGPGRVQYF.

This rearrangement joins TRBV5-4 to TRBJ2-1; D is unresolved. Germline V lookup: CDR1 SGHNT, CDR2 YYREEE (reference sequence). Between the trimmed V and J ends, which lost 4 bases and 4 bases, there was a span of 12 bases. The CDR3 contains 14 residues. CDR3 protein: CASSLRSTYNEQFF. The CDR3 region has the DNA TGTGCCAGCAGCCTCCGGTCCACTTACAATGAGCAGTTCTTC.

The chain is built from TRBV18 and TRBJ1-1; no clear D gene. Between the trimmed V and J ends, which lost 6 bases and 1 base, there was a span of 6 bases. The CDR3 is 12 residues long. Per the germline V gene, CDR1 is KGHSH and CDR2 is LQKENI. The CDR3: CASSWSNTEAFF. The CDR3 bases are TGTGCCAGCTCCTGGTCGAACACTGAAGCTTTCTTT. Based on the CDR3 plus reference TRBV18 and TRBJ1-1, the full variable domain is NAGVMQNPRHLVRRRGQEARLRCSPMKGHSHVYWYRQLPEEGLKFMVYLQKENIIDESGMPKERFSAEFPKEGPSILRIQQVVRGDSAAYFCASSWSNTEAFFGQGTRLTVV.

The rearrangement links TRBV20-1 to TRBJ1-6; TRBD1 might be the D (6 bases). The V gene's germline CDR1 is DFQATT and CDR2 SNEGSKA (reference sequence). Trimming pared 3 bases from V and 3 bases from J, leaving 9 bases between. This CDR3 is built from 14 residues. The CDR3 region has the DNA TGCAGTGCTAGTGGGGGCTTCTATAATTCACCCCTCCACTTT. Translating gives CSASGGFYNSPLHF.

This clonotype was observed a handful of times. The chain couples TRBV20-1 to TRBJ2-2; D is possibly TRBD1 or TRBD2 (5 bases each). V shed 6 bases and J shed 6 bases, with 20 bases lying between them. The CDR3 spans 15 residues. The germline V gene encodes CDR1 DFQATT and CDR2 SNEGSKA (reference sequence). The CDR3 bases are TGCAGTGCGCGATGGACGGGGCACCGGTCCGGGGAGCTGTTTTTT. It encodes CSARWTGHRSGELFF.

The V call is TRBV20-1, the J call TRBJ2-7; 12 nucleotides agree with TRBD2. Germline loops: CDR1 DFQATT, CDR2 SNEGSKA (reference sequence). The trim removed 1 base at V and 2 bases at J, leaving 3 bases unmatched. The length of the CDR3 is 15 residues. CDR3 sequence reads: CSARVRLAGAYEQYF. CDR3 bases: TGCAGTGCTAGAGTCAGACTAGCGGGAGCCTACGAGCAGTACTTC.

CDR3 DNA sequence: TGTGCCAGCAGCCCCCTAGGCCTCTACAGGCTAATGAACACTGAAGCTTTCTTT. This sequence encodes CASSPLGLYRLMNTEAFF. This chain links TRBV7-9 with TRBJ1-1; tentatively, D is TRBD1 (5 bases). This CDR3 is built from 18 residues. Germline assignment: CDR1 SEHNR and CDR2 FQNEAQ (reference sequence). The V end lost 5 bases, the J end lost 0 bases, and 22 bases lay between the germline ends.

The CDR3 DNA follows: TGTGCCAGCAGCCAAGGTTGGACTAGCGGAGACACCGGGGAGCTGTTTTTT. This gives the protein CASSQGWTSGDTGELFF. The chain links TRBV4-2 to TRBJ2-2; TRBD2 matches at 10 bases. The V segment lost 1 base and the J segment 3 bases; nucleotides outside the gene matches: 5. Germline assignment: CDR1 LGHNA and CDR2 YNFKEQ. The CDR3 has 17 residues.

The sample holds one count of this clonotype. This sequence joins TRBV20-1 and TRBJ2-5; 14 bases line up with TRBD2. The J segment lost 5 bases and the V segment lost 6 bases, leaving 5 bases of the junction unmatched. The CDR3 runs 14 residues. Germline V gene data show CDR1 as DFQATT and CDR2 as SNEGSKA (reference sequence). The CDR3 reads CSAWGLAGDETQYF. In nucleotides, the CDR3 is TGCAGTGCATGGGGACTAGCGGGAGACGAGACCCAGTACTTC.

The chain combines TRBV7-8 with TRBJ2-3; D gene ambiguous. The V and J ends lost 2 bases and 5 bases respectively, with 2 bases between them. In germline, CDR1 is SGHVS, CDR2 FQNEAQ. This CDR3 comprises 11 residues. The CDR3: CASSLRDTQYF. DNA for the CDR3: TGTGCCAGCAGCTTACGAGATACGCAGTATTTT.

The chain has TRBV10-3 and TRBJ2-1; the D gene is possibly TRBD1 (6 bases). Trimming left V 7 bases short and J 0 bases short, with 19 bases between. CDR3 length equals 17 residues. CDR1 and CDR2 from the germline V gene are ENHRY and SYGVKD. CDR3 region: CAIKTPGHPSSYNEQFF. The CDR3 nucleotides read TGTGCCATCAAAACCCCGGGACACCCGAGCTCCTACAATGAGCAGTTCTTC.

This clonotype was observed a handful of times. The chain couples TRBV20-1 to TRBJ1-1, with a weak D call TRBD1 (5 bases). Per germline, CDR1 DFQATT and CDR2 SNEGSKA (reference sequence). The CDR3 loop spans 14 amino acids. The V and J ends lost 3 bases and 4 bases respectively, with 15 bases between them. The CDR3 loop is CSASWGSRGTEAFF. DNA of the CDR3: TGCAGTGCTAGTTGGGGCAGCAGAGGCACTGAAGCTTTCTTT.

This clonotype appeared once. The chain recombines TRBV7-2 with TRBJ2-3; possible D gene TRBD1, 5 bases. CDR3 length: 14 amino acids. Germline CDR1 SGHTA, CDR2 FQGNSA. Trimming took off 1 base at V and 0 bases at J, with 5 bases between the two ends. Here the CDR3 reads CASSLGQSTDTQYF. CDR3 DNA: TGTGCCAGCAGCTTAGGACAGAGCACAGATACGCAGTATTTT.

In nucleotides, the CDR3 is TGTGCCACCAGTGATGCACTCCGGGACAGCAAGAACACCGGGGAGCTGTTTTTT. Encoded protein: CATSDALRDSKNTGELFF. V usage is TRBV24-1 and J usage is TRBJ2-2; TRBD1 matches at 7 bases. CDR3 length equals 18 residues. The V and J ends lost 3 bases and 1 base, in that order; junction bases with no gene match: 10. Germline V gene lookup returns CDR1 KGHDR and CDR2 SFDVKD.

This sequence joins TRBV7-9 and TRBJ1-2, with 7 bases lining up with TRBD1. CDR1 is SEHNR, CDR2 FQNEAQ, per germline (reference sequence). V lost 5 bases, J lost 4 bases, and 4 bases stayed unmatched. CDR3 length: 13 residues. In DNA form, the CDR3 reads TGTGCCAGCAGCAATAGGGGGCCCTATGGCTACACCTTC. Its translation is CASSNRGPYGYTF.

J is TRBJ2-5 and V is TRBV7-8, with 13 bases matching TRBD2. After removal of 4 bases from V and 4 bases from J, the junction contained 6 bases not matched to a gene. The CDR3 runs to 16 residues. Germline assignment: CDR1 SGHVS and CDR2 FQNEAQ. The CDR3 DNA reads as TGTGCCAGCAGCTCGAGACTAGCGGGAGGACGAGAGACCCAGTACTTC. Translating gives CASSSRLAGGRETQYF.

The rearrangement uses TRBV5-1 and TRBJ2-7, with a weak D call TRBD2 (6 bases). Germline CDR1 SGHRS, CDR2 YFSETQ. With 5 bases removed from V and 5 bases from J, the gap between germline ends came to 20 bases. This CDR3 region has 15 residues. The CDR3 loop reads CASRPFTGVSNEQYF. In nucleotides, the CDR3 is TGCGCCAGCAGACCATTTACGGGAGTCTCTAACGAGCAGTACTTC.

This chain links TRBV20-1 with TRBJ2-7; D not certain. The CDR3 totals 11 residues. Germline V lookup: CDR1 DFQATT, CDR2 SNEGSKA (reference sequence). Between the trimmed V and J ends, which lost 0 bases and 3 bases, there was a span of 3 bases. CDR3 protein: CSARDLYEQYF. The CDR3 DNA reads TGCAGTGCTAGAGACCTCTACGAGCAGTACTTC.

The chain's CDR3 is CASSQNTDRAAQYF. The CDR3 DNA follows: TGTGCCAGCAGCCAGAACACGGACCGGGCGGCCCAGTACTTC. The chain couples TRBV11-2 to TRBJ2-5, with D unresolved. V lost 5 bases and J lost 9, with 19 bases in between. Per germline, CDR1 SGHAT and CDR2 FQNNGV. The CDR3 extends over 14 amino acids.

The chain has TRBV19 and TRBJ1-5; maybe TRBD1 (5 bases). CDR1 and CDR2 (germline): LNHDA, SQIVND (reference sequence). This CDR3 is built from 13 residues. Trimming left V 3 bases short and J 7 bases short, with 10 bases between. The CDR3 region has the DNA TGTGCCAGTAGTATTCAGGGAGAACAGCCCCAGCATTTT. Amino acids: CASSIQGEQPQHF.

This sequence joins TRBV10-1 and TRBJ2-7; 10 bases map to TRBD2. Losses at the gene ends were 7 bases for V and 6 bases for J; bases not matched to a gene: 6. The CDR3 length is 13 residues. The germline V gene encodes CDR1 WNHNN and CDR2 SYGVQD (reference sequence). The CDR3 nucleotides read TGCGCCAGCACGGGACTAGCGACAATCGAGCAGTACTTC. Protein: CASTGLATIEQYF.

The gene calls are TRBV20-1 and TRBJ1-5; weak D call: TRBD1 (5 bases). Between the trimmed V and J ends, which lost 5 bases and 1 base, there was a span of 12 bases. Per the germline V gene, CDR1 is DFQATT and CDR2 is SNEGSKA (reference sequence). This CDR3 has 14 amino acids. CDR3 coding DNA: TGCAGTGCTCGTTTGGGGGGAAGCAATCAGCCCCAGCATTTT. Amino acids: CSARLGGSNQPQHF.